These T cell receptor beta chains were read from a single sample in a study of T cells after yellow fever vaccination. TCRdb processed the 5' RACE reads anew with MiXCR; each CDR3 protein has one entry. The table includes 450,000 to 650,000 distinct CDR3 sequences, about 13% detected once. Sequencing used PBMCs, obtained on the day of the yellow fever booster vaccination. The receptors here all came from a young man who received the YFV17D yellow fever vaccine. Each CDR3 is given with its conserved first and last residue. D genes are given only for firm matches. Rows may omit the clone size; those that give it use once, few, many or a size class.

>TRBJ2-2|few|-|TRBV14
TGTGCCAGCAGCCAAGATAGATATAGGGAGAACACCGGGGAGCTGTTTTTT
CASSQDRYRENTGELFF
>TRBJ2-5|-|-|TRBV7-9
TGTGCCAGCACCGGGATGGGGGCGGCCCAAGAGACCCAGTACTTC
CASTGMGAAQETQYF
>TRBJ2-4|-|TRBD2|TRBV4-2
TGTGCCAGCAGCCAAGACCTAGCGGCACAAACCGGGTACTTC
CASSQDLAAQTGYF
>TRBJ2-1|-|-|TRBV5-5
TGTGCCAGCAGCATGGGAGGCAGCTACAATGAGCAGTTCTTC
CASSMGGSYNEQFF
>TRBJ2-1|few|TRBD1|TRBV7-9
TGTGCCAGCAGCCAGGGACAGGGGCCAGACAATGAGCAGTTCTTC
CASSQGQGPDNEQFF
>TRBJ2-2|-|-|TRBV20-1
TGCAGTGCTAGAGATCTGGTTGGCTACCGAAACACCGGGGAGCTGTTTTTT
CSARDLVGYRNTGELFF
>TRBJ2-2|few|-|TRBV12-3/TRBV12-4
TGTGCCAGCAGTACCGGGACTTTAAACACCGGGGAGCTGTTTTTT
CASSTGTLNTGELFF
>TRBJ2-1|-|-|TRBV7-3
TGTGCCAGCAGCCCTGTAGGGGGGACCTACAATGAGCAGTTCTTC
CASSPVGGTYNEQFF
>TRBJ2-1|few|-|TRBV9
TGTGCCAGCAGCGTAAATTCCGGGAGCTCCTACAATGAGCAGTTCTTC
CASSVNSGSSYNEQFF
>TRBJ2-1|-|TRBD2|TRBV5-1
TGCGCCAGCAGCTTGGCCGAAGCGGGAGGTTACAATGAGCAGTTCTTC
CASSLAEAGGYNEQFF
>TRBJ2-2|few|TRBD2|TRBV5-4
TGTGCCAGCAGCTCAATAGCGGGAGGTACCGGGGAGCTGTTTTTT
CASSSIAGGTGELFF
>TRBJ2-7|many|-|TRBV20-1
TGCAGTGCTAGAGGATTAGCTGACGAGCAGTACTTC
CSARGLADEQYF
>TRBJ2-7|few|TRBD1|TRBV7-8
TGTGCCAGCAGCTCGGACAGGGAGTACTACGAGCAGTACTTC
CASSSDREYYEQYF
>TRBJ2-7|few|-|TRBV12-3/TRBV12-4
TGTGCCAGCAGTCGGTTGGACTACGAGCAGTACTTC
CASSRLDYEQYF
>TRBJ2-1|-|-|TRBV7-8
TGTGCCAGCAGCCGTTCTCGGGACGCCGAGCAGTTCTTC
CASSRSRDAEQFF
>TRBJ2-1|few|-|TRBV12-3/TRBV12-4
TGTGCCAGCAGTGCTGGGATAGGCGAGCAGTTCTTC
CASSAGIGEQFF
>TRBJ2-7|-|TRBD2|TRBV7-9
TGTGCCAGCAACTTGCTCCCGACTAGCCCAAGCTACGAGCAGTACTTC
CASNLLPTSPSYEQYF
>TRBJ2-3|-|-|TRBV28
TGTGCCAGCACCCTGTCGGAACGGGTCCCAGATACGCAGTATTTT
CASTLSERVPDTQYF
>TRBJ2-1|-|TRBD2|TRBV15
TGTGCCACCAGCAGAGATGGGACTAGGAGCAATGAGCAGTTCTTC
CATSRDGTRSNEQFF
>TRBJ2-7|-|-|TRBV10-2
TGCGCCAGCAGTGGTTCGGTAGCGTCTCCTAACGAGCAGTACTTC
CASSGSVASPNEQYF
>TRBJ1-2|few|-|TRBV7-9
TGTGCCAGCAGCTTAGCGATGCTTGAAGGCTACACCTTC
CASSLAMLEGYTF
>TRBJ2-2|many|TRBD1|TRBV19
TGTGCCAGTAGCAGGACAGGGGAGAACACCGGGGAGCTGTTTTTT
CASSRTGENTGELFF
>TRBJ2-4|-|-|TRBV19
TGTGCCAGTAGTGGTACCGGGAAAGTGGCCAAAAACATTCAGTACTTC
CASSGTGKVAKNIQYF
>TRBJ2-5|-|-|TRBV6-1
TGTGCCAGCAGTGTTACTTTCCGAGGCGAGACCCAGTACTTC
CASSVTFRGETQYF
>TRBJ2-1|few|TRBD2|TRBV29-1
TGCAGCGTTTTTAGCGGGAGTTACAATGAGCAGTTCTTC
CSVFSGSYNEQFF
>TRBJ1-1|few|-|TRBV7-2
TGTGCCAGCAGCTTCTTAATCTTGGCGGACACTGAAGCTTTCTTT
CASSFLILADTEAFF
>TRBJ1-5|-|-|TRBV5-1
TGCGCCAGCAGCCCCTCGGGAGGGCGTCAGCCCCAGCATTTT
CASSPSGGRQPQHF
>TRBJ2-1|few|-|TRBV24-1
TGTGCCACCAGTCGGTTTTTCAATTACCCGGCCTTATACAATGAGCAGTTCTTC
CATSRFFNYPALYNEQFF
>TRBJ2-3|-|TRBD2|TRBV20-1
TGCAGTTCAGAGGGGCTAGCGGGAACAGATACGCAGTATTTT
CSSEGLAGTDTQYF
>TRBJ2-3|-|TRBD2|TRBV6-5
TGTGCCAGCAGTTACCGGACTAGCGGGAGCCCAGATACGCAGTATTTT
CASSYRTSGSPDTQYF
>TRBJ2-7|few|TRBD1|TRBV20-1
TGCAGTGCTAGAGATGGACAGGTACCCTACGAGCAGTACTTC
CSARDGQVPYEQYF
>TRBJ1-5|few|TRBD1|TRBV7-9
TGTGCCAGCAGCTTAGGGATCGGGACAGAGCACAATCAGCCCCAGCATTTT
CASSLGIGTEHNQPQHF